Each of the 31 T cell receptor beta chains below was sequenced from the same sample in a study of neoadjuvant nivolumab and ipilimumab in lung cancer. Sequencing used immunoSEQ multiplex PCR; TCRdb keeps in-frame clones, though not all of them. The sample has about 7,000 clones, approximately 83% seen once. This specimen consisted of tumor tissue, obtained after neoadjuvant nivolumab, alone or with ipilimumab, at or shortly before surgery. All receptors derive from an adult with non-small cell lung cancer.

V gene TRBV6-1 combines with J gene TRBJ2-7; 9 bases fit TRBD1. The CDR3 runs 14 residues. The germline gives CDR1 MNHNS, CDR2 SASEGT. Trimming cost V 6 bases and J 4 bases; bases outside gene matches: 7. CDR3 in amino acids: CASRTGGQGYEQYF. The CDR3 DNA reads TGTGCCAGCAGGACAGGGGGACAGGGATACGAGCAGTACTTC.

This clone has a handful of counts. V gene TRBV6-6 combines with J gene TRBJ2-3; 10 bases align to TRBD2. After removal of 4 bases from V and 2 bases from J, the junction contained 6 bases not matched to a gene. This CDR3 spans 16 amino acids. Per the germline V gene, CDR1 is MNHNY and CDR2 is SVGAGI (reference sequence). This CDR3 is CASSSPAGGHTDTQYF. The CDR3, as DNA: TGTGCCAGCAGTTCCCCAGCGGGGGGGCACACAGATACGCAGTATTTT.

This clone was seen once. J is TRBJ1-1 and V is TRBV5-6, with TRBD1 matching over 11 bases. The germline CDR1 and CDR2 sequences are SGHDT and YYEEEE. Unmatched junction bases numbered 5, after V lost 2 bases and J lost 8 bases. CDR3 size: 14 residues. The CDR3 sequence: CASSFRTGGREAFF. The CDR3 nucleotides read TGTGCCAGCAGCTTTAGGACAGGGGGCCGAGAAGCTTTCTTT. Drawing the rest from reference TRBV5-6 and TRBJ1-1, the complete variable domain is DAGVTQSPTHLIKTRGQQVTLRCSPKSGHDTVSWYQQALGQGPQFIFQYYEEEERQRGNFPDRFSGHQFPNYSSELNVNALLLGDSALYLCASSFRTGGREAFFGQGTRLTVV.

This clone was counted between two and nine times. J is TRBJ1-2 and V is TRBV11-2; D remains ambiguous. V lost 0 bases to trimming and J lost 3 bases, with 8 bases between them. The CDR3 sequence is 14 residues long. Germline values: CDR1 SGHAT, CDR2 FQNNGV. In DNA, the CDR3 is TGTGCCAGCAGCTTAGATACGGATTACTATGGCTACACCTTC. This gives the protein CASSLDTDYYGYTF.

V and J are TRBV6-1 and TRBJ2-7; TRBD2 is a possible D gene (5 bases). Germline V CDR1 and CDR2: MNHNS, SASEGT. The CDR3 length is 15 residues. Trimming left V 1 base short and J 2 bases short, with 12 bases between. DNA of the CDR3: TGTGCCAGCAGTGAAGGGGAGAACGGCCCCTACGAGCAGTACTTC. Protein product: CASSEGENGPYEQYF.

This chain links TRBV7-3 with TRBJ2-7, with D uncertain. The CDR3 has 15 residues. V lost 5 bases and J lost 6, with 20 bases in between. Germline V lookup: CDR1 SGHTA, CDR2 FQGTGA. This chain's CDR3 is CASSPTHAASSEQYF. As DNA, the CDR3 is TGTGCCAGCAGCCCAACCCATGCAGCAAGTTCCGAGCAGTACTTC.

This chain joins TRBV5-1 and TRBJ1-3, with D unresolved. The CDR3 sequence is 13 residues long. With 2 bases removed from V and 0 bases from J, the gap between germline ends came to 3 bases. CDR1 is SGHRS, CDR2 YFSETQ, per germline. CDR3 region: CASSLSSGNTIYF. CDR3 sequence (DNA): TGCGCCAGCAGCTTAAGCTCTGGAAACACCATATATTTT.

V is TRBV5-1 and J is TRBJ2-1; D may be TRBD2 (6 bases). V dropped 4 bases and J dropped 7 bases, with 12 bases sitting between them. Germline values: CDR1 SGHRS, CDR2 YFSETQ. There are 13 residues in the CDR3. CDR3 protein: CASSPRLVNEQFF. CDR3 nucleotide sequence: TGCGCCAGCAGCCCACGACTAGTTAATGAGCAGTTCTTC.

The CDR3 sequence: CASSKYLAGYTYEQYF. Here the CDR3 DNA reads TGTGCCAGCAGCAAATATTTAGCGGGATATACCTACGAGCAGTACTTC. The V call is TRBV27, the J call TRBJ2-7, with 8 bases that match TRBD2. This CDR3 is built from 16 residues. The germline gives CDR1 MNHEY, CDR2 SMNVEV (reference sequence). With V trimmed by 6 bases and J by 2 bases, 12 bases remained unmatched.

This clone has only one observation. This sequence joins TRBV7-2 and TRBJ1-2; possibly TRBD1 for D (6 bases). Trimming removed 5 bases at V and 7 bases at J, with 14 bases between. Germline V gene lookup returns CDR1 SGHTA and CDR2 FQGNSA. The CDR3 totals 13 residues. CDR3 nucleotides: TGTGCCAGCAGCCCCGAAGGGGGTAGTGGCTACACCTTC. Protein: CASSPEGGSGYTF.

This chain links TRBV6-5 with TRBJ2-3; D could derive from TRBD1 or TRBD2 (6 bases each). The germline V gene has CDR1 MNHEY and CDR2 SVGAGI. V gave up 0 bases and J gave up 6 bases, with 16 bases separating them. The CDR3 has 16 amino acids. CDR3 region: CASSYSGSSGADTQYF. The DNA for the CDR3 is TGTGCCAGCAGTTACTCGGGATCGTCGGGGGCGGATACGCAGTATTTT.

The V and J genes are TRBV15 and TRBJ2-6, with D uncertain. CDR3 size: 16 residues. The V end was cut by 1 base, the J end by 0 bases, with 7 bases between. Germline V lookup: CDR1 LNHNV, CDR2 YYDKDF (reference sequence). The CDR3 is CATSRGVPSGANVLTF. The DNA for the CDR3 is TGTGCCACCAGCAGAGGCGTACCCTCTGGGGCCAACGTCCTGACTTTC.

The chain has TRBV10-3 and TRBJ2-2, with D tentatively TRBD1 or TRBD2 (5 bases each). Germline loops: CDR1 ENHRY, CDR2 SYGVKD. The CDR3 totals 16 residues. Trimming took 8 bases from V and 2 from J, leaving 18 bases between them. The CDR3 nucleotides are TGTGCCATCCAGGGCTCAGGGACGGGAAACACCGGGGAGCTGTTTTTT. It specifies CAIQGSGTGNTGELFF.

V usage is TRBV15 and J usage is TRBJ1-5; D uncertain. V was clipped by 1 base and J by 5 bases, with 6 bases between them. Per the germline V gene, CDR1 is LNHNV and CDR2 is YYDKDF (reference sequence). CDR3 length: 13 amino acids. CDR3 sequence (DNA): TGTGCCACCAGCAGAGTGGCAGATCAGCCCCAGCATTTT. This sequence encodes CATSRVADQPQHF.

The chain uses TRBV21-1 and TRBJ1-5; the DNA was not used to check the table's D call, TRBD1. TRBV21-1 is tagged as a pseudogene. This CDR3 is 17 amino acids long. This chain's CDR3 is CASSKGQVNYSNQPQHF. CDR3 nucleotide sequence: TGTGCCAGCAGCAAGGGACAGGTGAACTATAGCAATCAGCCCCAGCATTTT.

This chain uses TRBV28 with TRBJ1-6; TRBD1 aligns across 7 bases. Per the germline V gene, CDR1 is MDHEN and CDR2 is SYDVKM. Unmatched junction bases numbered 17, after V lost 6 bases and J lost 9 bases. This CDR3 region has 17 residues. The CDR3 here is CASRTRRGLEKGSPLHF. CDR3 bases: TGTGCCAGCAGAACGAGGAGGGGGCTGGAAAAGGGTTCACCCCTCCACTTT.

The chain is built from TRBV7-2 and TRBJ2-3; perhaps D is TRBD1 or TRBD2 (5 bases each). CDR3 size: 14 residues. CDR1 and CDR2 from the germline V gene are SGHTA and FQGNSA. V shed 2 bases and J shed 5 bases, with 11 bases lying between them. The DNA for the CDR3 is TGTGCCAGCAGCTTATCCGGGACGGGAGATACGCAGTATTTT. The encoded protein is CASSLSGTGDTQYF.

V and J are TRBV6-1 and TRBJ2-7, with unresolved D. Germline V gives CDR1 MNHNS, CDR2 SASEGT. The CDR3 length is 10 residues. CDR3 amino acids: CASGVAEQYF. For the CDR3, the DNA is TGTGCTTCTGGGGTCGCCGAGCAGTACTTC.

The chain carries TRBV27 and TRBJ2-7; D not resolved. The ends were cut back, 5 bases at V and 0 bases at J, with 14 bases in the middle. Germline V gene sequence: CDR1 MNHEY, CDR2 SMNVEV (reference sequence). This CDR3 has 15 residues. Here the CDR3 reads CASSPYTPGSYEQYF. For the CDR3, the DNA is TGTGCCAGCAGTCCCTACACTCCCGGCTCCTACGAGCAGTACTTC.

Judged by abundance, this clone is large (0.1 to 1%). The chain uses TRBV7-9 and TRBJ2-1, with 12 positions matching TRBD2. V was clipped by 4 bases and J by 6 bases; unmatched bases: 7. The CDR3 loop spans 16 amino acids. Germline assignment: CDR1 SEHNR and CDR2 FQNEAQ (reference sequence). This CDR3 reads CASSSPSGGALNEQFF. For the CDR3, the DNA is TGTGCCAGCAGCTCCCCTAGCGGGGGGGCCCTCAATGAGCAGTTCTTC.

The rearrangement joins TRBV9 to TRBJ2-3; a possible D gene is TRBD1 (5 bases). The CDR3 loop spans 15 amino acids. Germline loops: CDR1 SGDLS, CDR2 YYNGEE. V dropped 0 bases and J dropped 4 bases, with 12 bases sitting between them. CDR3 bases: TGTGCCAGCAGCGTAGGTTACAGGAGTCCAGATACGCAGTATTTT. Its protein product is CASSVGYRSPDTQYF.

The chain employs TRBV6-5 and TRBJ2-7; perhaps TRBD2 as D (6 bases). The length of the CDR3 is 14 residues. Per the germline V gene, CDR1 is MNHEY and CDR2 is SVGAGI. V was clipped by 8 bases and J by 2 bases, with 16 bases between them. CDR3: CASRKSAGPYEQYF. The CDR3 region has the DNA TGTGCCAGCCGCAAGTCGGCGGGACCCTACGAGCAGTACTTC.

The CDR3 region is CASSPTDPGYGYTF. The CDR3 bases are TGTGCCAGCAGCCCCACTGACCCTGGGTATGGCTACACCTTC. The chain recombines TRBV6-6 with TRBJ1-2; D is uncertain. With 6 bases removed from V and 5 bases from J, the gap between germline ends came to 16 bases. Germline assignment: CDR1 MNHNY and CDR2 SVGAGI (reference sequence). The CDR3 extends over 14 amino acids.

This chain uses TRBV5-4 with TRBJ1-2; D gene ambiguous. There are 15 residues in the CDR3. Trimming removed 0 bases at V and 0 bases at J, with 9 bases between. Germline CDR1 SGHNT, CDR2 YYREEE (reference sequence). The CDR3: CASSLAGGTNYGYTF. The CDR3 DNA reads as TGTGCCAGCAGCTTGGCAGGTGGGACTAACTATGGCTACACCTTC. The variable domain in full, completed from reference TRBV5-4 and TRBJ1-2, reads ETGVTQSPTHLIKTRGQQVTLRCSSQSGHNTVSWYQQALGQGPQFIFQYYREEENGRGNFPPRFSGLQFPNYSSELNVNALELDDSALYLCASSLAGGTNYGYTFGSGTRLTVV.

This clone was seen just once. This sequence joins TRBV4-1 and TRBJ1-4; 9 positions agree with TRBD1. With V trimmed by 1 base and J by 11 bases, 17 bases remained unmatched. The CDR3 totals 18 residues. Germline V gene data show CDR1 as MGHRA and CDR2 as YSYEKL. The CDR3 DNA reads TGCGCCAGCAGCCAAGGTCCCATTAACCGGGACAGGGAACCCAAACTGTTTTTT. Translated: CASSQGPINRDREPKLFF.

V gene TRBV29-1 combines with J gene TRBJ1-1; D remains ambiguous. V was shortened by 1 base and J by 2 bases, with 8 bases between the two germline ends. Germline lookup yields CDR1 SQVTM and CDR2 ANQGSEA. The CDR3 contains 13 residues. CDR3 nucleotide sequence: TGCAGCGTTGAAGGGGGAGATAACACTGAAGCTTTCTTT. Translating it yields CSVEGGDNTEAFF.

V usage is TRBV9 and J usage is TRBJ2-1; 10 bases map to TRBD2. The CDR3 length is 17 residues. CDR1 and CDR2 from the germline V gene are SGDLS and YYNGEE. Losses at the gene ends were 0 bases for V and 8 bases for J; bases not matched to a gene: 11. CDR3 region: CASSVGRAGGPRDEQFF. CDR3 DNA: TGTGCCAGCAGCGTAGGGCGAGCGGGGGGGCCCCGGGATGAGCAGTTCTTC.

V gene TRBV18 combines with J gene TRBJ2-1; D unclear. The CDR3 runs 14 residues. CDR1 KGHSH and CDR2 LQKENI come from the germline V gene. V dropped 0 bases and J dropped 5 bases, with 8 bases sitting between them. The CDR3 DNA follows: TGTGCCAGCTCACCACCGAATAGGAACAATGAGCAGTTCTTC. Translation: CASSPPNRNNEQFF.

This chain joins TRBV29-1 and TRBJ2-3, with D perhaps matching TRBD1 or TRBD2 (5 bases each). Deletions cut 5 bases from V and 1 base from J, with 10 bases between. Germline CDR1 reads SQVTM; CDR2 reads ANQGSEA. The CDR3 contains 13 residues. The CDR3 sequence is CSVSVGGTDTQYF. Here the CDR3 DNA reads TGCAGCGTTTCTGTGGGGGGCACAGATACGCAGTATTTT.

The chain links TRBV11-3 to TRBJ2-5; TRBD2 matches at 11 bases. J gave up 2 bases and V 5 bases, and 4 bases lay outside the gene matches. CDR3 length: 15 amino acids. Germline-derived CDR1 and CDR2 are SGHNT and YENEEA. The CDR3 DNA sequence: TGTGCCAGCAGCCCCGGGACTAGCGGACAAGAGACCCAGTACTTC. Translated: CASSPGTSGQETQYF.

The chain carries TRBV5-1 and TRBJ1-1; D is uncertain. The CDR3 covers 14 residues. V lost 0 bases and J 1 base, leaving 7 bases between the germline ends. Germline CDR1 SGHRS, CDR2 YFSETQ. CDR3 bases: TGCGCCAGCAGCTTGGAGAGACAGAACACTGAAGCTTTCTTT. This codes for CASSLERQNTEAFF.